This record covers a single T cell receptor (beta chain). In the original analysis: Using reference gene primer amplification, nucleated cell counts were estimated. TCRdb's table, derived via immunoSEQ multiplex PCR, lists solely in-frame clones and lacks some. V and J calls and clone size follow that table, whereas D and trimming were derived from the DNA. The sample lists about 220,000 clones; around four fifths were seen once. This sample is part of a study of blood T cell repertoires in COVID-19. Overall study context: The United States, Italy and Spain provided the acute and convalescent COVID-19 samples. PBMCs, B-cell-depleted T cells, or T cells provided the cDNA or gDNA that made up the material.

CDR3 length equals 18 residues. Germline values: CDR1 SGHAT, CDR2 FQNNGV. The V and J ends lost 5 bases and 0 bases respectively, with 17 bases between them. Seattle patients were enrolled while actively infected and followed longitudinally. The specimen sequenced was peripheral blood. This receptor was identified in a woman aged 70-85 years with COVID-19, enrolled during active disease. V gene TRBV11-2 combines with J gene TRBJ1-6; D perhaps matches TRBD1 (6 bases). This chain's CDR3 is CASSATGRGSSYNSPLHF. The CDR3 nucleotides read TGTGCCAGCAGCGCTACAGGGAGGGGGAGCTCCTATAATTCACCCCTCCACTTT.